Listed here are 10 T cell receptor beta chains from one sample, sequenced in a study of T cells in Graves' hyperthyroidism and ophthalmopathy. The investigators amplified TCR beta CDR3 regions from RNA transcripts. Researchers ran a first-round RT-PCR on the TCR CDR3 using the HTBI primer set. TCRdb re-analysed the multiplex PCR reads in MiXCR, keeping a single row per CDR3 protein. The repertoire has 600,000 to 850,000 distinct CDR3 sequences, over 15% of them found once; the top ten carry approximately 15%. Sequenced material: blood. The receptors were gathered from a woman between 45 and 65 years old with Graves' hyperthyroidism that later progressed to Graves' ophthalmopathy.

This clonotype was found a few times. This rearrangement joins TRBV6-4 to TRBJ2-5, with D uncertain. This CDR3 region has 13 residues. The germline CDR1 and CDR2 sequences are MRHNA and SNTAGT. V lost 2 bases and J 5 bases, leaving 9 bases between the germline ends. The CDR3 sequence is CASSDVGWETQYF. The DNA of the CDR3 is TGTGCCAGCAGTGACGTGGGGTGGGAGACCCAGTACTTC.

The V gene is TRBV6-1, the J gene TRBJ2-5; no clear D. V was clipped by 9 bases and J by 5 bases, with 22 bases between them. This CDR3 has 15 amino acids. Germline-derived CDR1 and CDR2 are MNHNS and SASEGT. The CDR3 here is CASTKGRHGRETQYF. The CDR3 nucleotides are TGTGCCAGTACAAAGGGTAGGCACGGTCGGGAGACCCAGTACTTC.

This clonotype was seen a few times. CDR3 coding DNA: TGTGCCAGCAGTGCACACAGGGTAACTAATGAAAAACTGTTTTTT. Translating gives CASSAHRVTNEKLFF. V is TRBV27 and J is TRBJ1-4; weak D call: TRBD1 (6 bases). From germline, CDR1 is MNHEY and CDR2 SMNVEV (reference sequence). The CDR3 has 15 amino acids. The V and J ends lost 5 bases and 1 base respectively, with 11 bases between them. Full variable domain (remainder filled in from reference TRBV27 and TRBJ1-4): EAQVTQNPRYLITVTGKKLTVTCSQNMNHEYMSWYRQDPGLGLRQIYYSMNVEVTDKGDVPEGYKVSRKEKRNFPLILESPSPNQTSLYFCASSAHRVTNEKLFFGSGTQLSVL.

This clonotype was counted ten times or more. This rearrangement joins TRBV6-1 to TRBJ1-1; 11 positions agree with TRBD1. This CDR3 spans 14 amino acids. CDR1 and CDR2 from the germline V gene are MNHNS and SASEGT. Germline trimming cut 5 bases from V and 5 bases from J; bases unmatched to any gene: 4. This chain's CDR3 is CASSMGQGETEAFF. CDR3 bases: TGTGCCAGCAGTATGGGACAGGGGGAAACTGAAGCTTTCTTT.

The V and J genes are TRBV5-1 and TRBJ2-2, with D possibly matching TRBD2 (6 bases). Trimming shortened V by 3 bases and J by 2 bases, and 11 bases separated the two germline ends. From germline, CDR1 is SGHRS and CDR2 YFSETQ. The CDR3 runs to 15 residues. This CDR3 is CASSSAGFNTGELFF. CDR3 nucleotides: TGCGCCAGCAGCTCGGCGGGGTTCAACACCGGGGAGCTGTTTTTT.

The genes are TRBV6-1 and TRBJ2-7; 9 bases align to TRBD1. Germline CDR1 reads MNHNS; CDR2 reads SASEGT. This CDR3 region has 12 residues. Trimming removed 5 bases from V and 6 bases from J; junction bases left unmatched: 2. The CDR3 DNA reads as TGTGCCAGCAGTCGACAGGGGGTCGAGCAGTACTTC. Amino acid sequence: CASSRQGVEQYF.

This clonotype was recorded many times. The genes are TRBV6-1 and TRBJ1-1; no clear D. CDR1 and CDR2 from the germline V gene are MNHNS and SASEGT. V lost 4 bases to trimming and J lost 5 bases, with 11 bases between them. The CDR3 is 13 amino acids. CDR3 in DNA: TGTGCCAGCAGTGCCCCCTTCGTTACTGAAGCTTTCTTT. Protein product: CASSAPFVTEAFF.

CDR3 region: CASSYSRANTGELFF. The CDR3 nucleotides read TGTGCCAGCAGTTACTCGCGAGCGAACACCGGGGAGCTGTTTTTT. The chain has TRBV6-5 and TRBJ2-2; no definite D call. This CDR3 is built from 15 residues. Looked up from germline, CDR1 is MNHEY and CDR2 is SVGAGI. With 0 bases removed from V and 0 bases from J, the gap between germline ends came to 5 bases.

Only a few counts were recorded for this clonotype. Here the CDR3 reads CSVETGRGVNEQFF. The CDR3 DNA reads as TGCAGCGTGGAGACAGGGAGGGGGGTAAATGAGCAGTTCTTC. This sequence joins TRBV29-1 and TRBJ2-1; the D call may be TRBD1 or TRBD2 (7 bases each). This CDR3 is built from 14 residues. The ends were cut back, 6 bases at V and 7 bases at J, with 19 bases in the middle. CDR1 is SQVTM, CDR2 ANQGSEA, per germline.

The chain uses TRBV3-1 and TRBJ1-2; 7 nucleotides line up with TRBD1. The CDR3 runs 14 residues. V lost 0 bases to trimming and J lost 6 bases; unmatched junction nucleotides: 4. CDR1 and CDR2 (germline): LGHDT, YNNKEL (reference sequence). The CDR3 region is CASSQDYRGDGYTF. CDR3 sequence (DNA): TGTGCCAGCAGCCAAGACTACAGGGGCGATGGCTACACCTTC.